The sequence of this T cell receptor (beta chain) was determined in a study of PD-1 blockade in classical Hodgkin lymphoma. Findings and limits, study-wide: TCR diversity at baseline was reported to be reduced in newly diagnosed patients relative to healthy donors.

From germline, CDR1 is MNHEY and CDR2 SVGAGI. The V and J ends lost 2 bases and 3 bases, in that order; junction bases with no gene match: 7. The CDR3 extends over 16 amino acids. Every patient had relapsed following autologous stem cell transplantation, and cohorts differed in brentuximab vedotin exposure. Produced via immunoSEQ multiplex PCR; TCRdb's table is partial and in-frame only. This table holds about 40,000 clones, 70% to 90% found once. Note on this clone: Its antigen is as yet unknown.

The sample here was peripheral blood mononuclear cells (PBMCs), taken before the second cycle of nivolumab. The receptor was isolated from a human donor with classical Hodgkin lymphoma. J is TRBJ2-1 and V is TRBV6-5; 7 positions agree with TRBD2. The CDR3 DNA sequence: TGTGCCAGCAGTTACCCCCCGGGAGGTAACTACAATGAGCAGTTCTTC. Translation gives CASSYPPGGNYNEQFF.